This is a list of T cell receptor beta chains from one sample in a study of STAT5B mutations in CD4+ large granular lymphocyte leukemia. Assay: immunoSEQ multiplex PCR; the TCRdb copy retains only in-frame clones and omits some. The repertoire has fewer than 40,000 clones, less than 85% of them found once; the top ten carry about 6.6%. Sequencing used CD4+ T cells from blood buffy coats. These receptor sequences come from a human donor in good health. Both conserved end residues are part of each CDR3. Fields, in order: V gene, D gene, clone size, J gene, CDR3 protein, CDR3 DNA. The D gene is left open where the match is weak. Not all rows give a size; the values are once, few, many and, for expanded clones, a class.

>TRBV21-1|-|-|TRBJ2-7
CAREASWDRVRYEQYF
TGTGCCAGGGAGGCGTCATGGGACAGGGTAAGGTACGAGCAGTACTTC
>TRBV7-3|-|once|TRBJ2-1
CASSSSGDRSSYNEQFF
TGTGCCAGCAGCTCGAGCGGGGACAGGAGCTCCTACAATGAGCAGTTCTTC
>TRBV7-8|-|-|TRBJ1-5
CASSPGRASNQPQHF
TGTGCCAGCAGCCCCGGACGGGCTAGCAATCAGCCCCAGCATTTT
>TRBV6-4|-|-|TRBJ1-1
CASSDVLLATDTEAFF
TGTGCCAGCAGTGACGTACTCCTCGCGACAGACACTGAAGCTTTCTTT
>TRBV5-1|TRBD2|-|TRBJ2-7
CASRSDPGGEQYF
TGCGCCAGCAGATCTGATCCGGGGGGCGAGCAGTACTTC
>TRBV29-1|TRBD1|-|TRBJ2-5
CSVVRDRVVETQYF
TGCAGCGTGGTCCGGGACAGGGTGGTTGAGACCCAGTACTTC
>TRBV11-2|-|once|TRBJ2-1
CASSLERSGNEQFF
TGTGCCAGCAGCTTAGAGCGAAGCGGTAATGAGCAGTTCTTC
>TRBV5-4|-|few|TRBJ1-2
CASTHGLGDGYTF
TGTGCCAGCACCCACGGCCTAGGAGATGGCTACACCTTC
>TRBV19|TRBD1|-|TRBJ1-5
CASSGYRQGASNQPQHF
TGTGCCAGTAGTGGATACCGACAGGGGGCGAGCAATCAGCCCCAGCATTTT
>TRBV19|-|-|TRBJ1-4
CASRGTLGEKLFF
TGTGCCAGTAGAGGGACGTTAGGCGAAAAACTGTTTTTT
>TRBV5-1|-|-|TRBJ2-5
CASSLDSERLVTQYF
TGCGCCAGCAGCTTGGATTCGGAACGGCTGGTGACCCAGTACTTC
>TRBV19|TRBD1|few|TRBJ1-1
CASTPLRPGGGTEAFF
TGTGCCAGTACCCCCCTGAGGCCAGGGGGCGGCACTGAAGCTTTCTTT
>TRBV18|TRBD1|-|TRBJ1-2
CASSPAIQGEWGYTF
TGTGCCAGCTCACCCGCGATACAGGGGGAGTGGGGCTACACCTTC
>TRBV18|-|once|TRBJ2-5
CASSPLPGRETQYF
TGTGCCAGCTCACCGCTCCCCGGGCGAGAGACCCAGTACTTC
>TRBV4-1|-|-|TRBJ2-3
CASSQGAHDGTDTQYF
TGCGCCAGCAGCCAAGGGGCGCACGACGGCACAGATACGCAGTATTTT
>TRBV10-1|TRBD2|-|TRBJ2-1
CASSESAGLPYNEQFF
TGCGCCAGCAGTGAGTCCGCGGGACTACCTTACAATGAGCAGTTCTTC
>TRBV5-1|TRBD1|-|TRBJ1-2
CASSSETGRSYGYTF
TGCGCCAGCAGCTCCGAGACAGGGAGAAGCTATGGCTACACCTTC
>TRBV7-8|-|-|TRBJ2-7
CASSWRDGLTYEQYF
TGTGCCAGCAGCTGGAGGGACGGATTAACCTACGAGCAGTACTTC
>TRBV7-6|-|-|TRBJ2-3
CASSLQRQNTDTQYF
TGTGCCAGCAGCTTGCAACGACAGAACACAGATACGCAGTATTTT
>TRBV7-2|-|few|TRBJ1-2
CASSLALATLGYYGYTF
TGTGCCAGCAGCTTAGCGTTGGCGACTTTGGGGTACTATGGCTACACCTTC
>TRBV5-5|-|-|TRBJ2-7
CASSQSSYEQYF
TGTGCCAGCAGCCAAAGCTCCTACGAGCAGTACTTC
>TRBV11-2|-|-|TRBJ2-7
CASSLGGPSSYEQYF
TGTGCCAGCAGCTTAGGGGGGCCTAGCTCCTACGAGCAGTACTTC
>TRBV11-2|-|few|TRBJ2-7
CASSLYIDMSSYEQYF
TGTGCCAGCAGCTTATATATCGACATGAGCTCCTACGAGCAGTACTTC
>TRBV10-3|TRBD2|-|TRBJ2-1
CAISFLLAGADNEQFF
TGTGCCATCAGCTTCCTACTAGCGGGAGCAGACAATGAGCAGTTCTTC
>TRBV29-1|-|once|TRBJ2-1
CSVVVAGTYNEQFF
TGCAGCGTTGTCGTGGCGGGGACCTACAATGAGCAGTTCTTC
>TRBV5-6|-|-|TRBJ1-4
CASSLGTTNEKLFF
TGTGCCAGCAGCCTCGGGACAACTAATGAAAAACTGTTTTTT
>TRBV10-3|-|-|TRBJ1-1
CAISPSRVGTEAFF
TGTGCCATCAGCCCTTCCAGGGTTGGCACTGAAGCTTTCTTT
>TRBV19|-|-|TRBJ2-2
CASNLGSPGTGELFF
TGTGCCAGTAACCTGGGGTCCCCAGGCACCGGGGAGCTGTTTTTT
>TRBV4-2|-|few|TRBJ1-1
CASRLIAGEAFF
TGTGCCAGCAGACTGATCGCCGGGGAAGCTTTCTTT
>TRBV7-2|TRBD2|-|TRBJ2-7
CASSFGTSGNPYEQYF
TGTGCCAGCAGCTTTGGGACTAGCGGAAACCCTTACGAGCAGTACTTC
>TRBV7-3|-|-|TRBJ2-6
CASSQTRSDSGANVLTF
TGTGCCAGCAGCCAGACGCGGTCGGATTCTGGGGCCAACGTCCTGACTTTC
>TRBV18|-|few|TRBJ1-1
CASATAMNTEAFF
TGTGCCAGCGCGACAGCCATGAACACTGAAGCTTTCTTT
>TRBV7-2|-|-|TRBJ2-3
CASSLGLGNRADTQYF
TGTGCCAGCAGCTTAGGCCTCGGGAACAGGGCGGATACGCAGTATTTT
>TRBV9|-|-|TRBJ1-5
CASSVAGGNQPQHF
TGTGCCAGCAGCGTAGCTGGGGGTAATCAGCCCCAGCATTTT
>TRBV7-3|-|-|TRBJ2-3
CASSPRWGAGTDTQYF
TGTGCCAGCAGCCCTAGGTGGGGGGCGGGCACAGATACGCAGTATTTT